This note documents a single T cell receptor (beta chain) sequence. This record belongs to a study of blood T cell repertoires in COVID-19. Study-wide background: From T cells, B-cell-depleted T cells, or PBMCs came the material, which was cDNA or gDNA.

Trimming took 5 bases from V and 9 from J; bases not matched to a gene: 16. Germline V gives CDR1 SNHLY, CDR2 FYNNEI. The CDR3 spans 17 residues. Measured with immunoSEQ multiplex PCR; TCRdb has only the in-frame clones, and not every one. This sample has under 200,000 clones, with over 75% found just once. The J gene is TRBJ1-6, the V gene TRBV2; 7 nucleotides line up with TRBD1. The sequencing sample was made of peripheral blood. This clonotype originated in a man aged 65 to 79 with active or convalescent COVID-19. CDR3 DNA sequence: TGTGCCAGCAGTCGACGCGGAACGGGCACAGGGGTTTCACCCCTCCACTTT. Amino acids: CASSRRGTGTGVSPLHF.